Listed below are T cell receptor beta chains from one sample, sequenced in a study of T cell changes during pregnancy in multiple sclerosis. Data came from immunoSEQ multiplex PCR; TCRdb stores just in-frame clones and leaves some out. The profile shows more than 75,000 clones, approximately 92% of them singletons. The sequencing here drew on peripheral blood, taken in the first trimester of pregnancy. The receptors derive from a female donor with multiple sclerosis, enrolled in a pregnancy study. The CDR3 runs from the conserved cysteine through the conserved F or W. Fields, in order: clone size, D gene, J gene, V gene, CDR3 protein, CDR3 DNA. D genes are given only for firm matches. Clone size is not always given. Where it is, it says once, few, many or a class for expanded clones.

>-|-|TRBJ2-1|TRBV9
CASSVVSGFGNEQFF
TGTGCCAGCAGCGTAGTTTCGGGGTTTGGCAATGAGCAGTTCTTC
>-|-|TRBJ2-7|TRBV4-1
CASSQQVTLAYEQYF
TGCGCCAGCAGCCAACAGGTTACCTTGGCCTACGAGCAGTACTTC
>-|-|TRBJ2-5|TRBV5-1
CASSRGKETQYF
TGCGCCAGCAGCAGAGGCAAAGAGACCCAGTACTTC
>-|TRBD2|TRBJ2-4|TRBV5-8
CASSLNSGGVDIQYF
TGTGCCAGCAGCTTGAATAGCGGGGGTGTCGACATTCAGTACTTC
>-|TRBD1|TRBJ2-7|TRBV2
CASSEETGGSYEQYF
TGTGCCAGCAGTGAAGAGACAGGGGGTTCCTACGAGCAGTACTTC
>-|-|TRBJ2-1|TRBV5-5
CASSSLGSTSEQFF
TGTGCCAGCAGCTCGTTGGGCTCTACTTCTGAGCAGTTCTTC
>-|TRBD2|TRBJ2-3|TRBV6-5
CASSYEKRGVTDTQYF
TGTGCCAGCAGTTACGAGAAGCGGGGGGTCACAGATACGCAGTATTTT
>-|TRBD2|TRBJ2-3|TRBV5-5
CASSLQTPLAGAGDTQYF
TGTGCCAGCAGCTTACAAACCCCCCTAGCGGGAGCCGGGGATACGCAGTATTTT
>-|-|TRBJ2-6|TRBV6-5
CASGSGANVLTF
TGTGCCAGCGGCAGTGGGGCCAACGTCCTGACTTTC
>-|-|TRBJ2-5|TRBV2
CASNGGSGETQYF
TGTGCCAGCAATGGTGGCTCGGGAGAGACCCAGTACTTC
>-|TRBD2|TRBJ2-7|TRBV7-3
CASSLHGRAGTSGFPSYEQYF
TGTGCCAGCAGCTTGCATGGTAGGGCCGGGACTAGCGGTTTCCCCTCCTACGAGCAGTACTTC
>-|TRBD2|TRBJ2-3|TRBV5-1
CASSPSGGRTDTQYF
TGCGCCAGCAGCCCCAGCGGGGGGCGCACAGATACGCAGTATTTT
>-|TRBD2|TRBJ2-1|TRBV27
CASSPWGREVHEQFF
TGTGCCAGCAGTCCTTGGGGGAGGGAGGTTCATGAGCAGTTCTTC
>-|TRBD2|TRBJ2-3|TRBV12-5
CASGLGAGADTQYF
TGTGCTAGTGGTTTGGGAGCGGGGGCAGATACGCAGTATTTT
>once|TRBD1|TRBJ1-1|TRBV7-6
CASSLQGARTEAFF
TGTGCCAGCAGCTTACAGGGGGCGCGGACTGAAGCTTTCTTT
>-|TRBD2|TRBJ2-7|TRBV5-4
CASSLKGGGSYEQYF
TGTGCCAGCAGCTTGAAGGGCGGGGGCTCCTACGAGCAGTACTTC
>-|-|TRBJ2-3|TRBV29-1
CSVGQQGGITDTQYF
TGCAGCGTTGGCCAACAGGGGGGGATCACAGATACGCAGTATTTT
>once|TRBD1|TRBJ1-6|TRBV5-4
CASSLGGQGFSPLHF
TGTGCCAGCAGCTTGGGGGGACAGGGGTTTTCACCCCTCCACTTT
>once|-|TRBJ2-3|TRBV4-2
CASSHLRAGVTDTQYF
TGTGCCAGCAGCCACCTAAGGGCGGGTGTCACAGATACGCAGTATTTT
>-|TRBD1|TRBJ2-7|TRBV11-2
CASSLFRGRRNEQYF
TGTGCCAGCAGCTTATTCAGGGGGCGAAGGAACGAGCAGTACTTC
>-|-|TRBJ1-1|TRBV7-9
CASSLDQTEAFF
TGTGCCAGCAGCTTAGATCAGACTGAAGCTTTCTTT
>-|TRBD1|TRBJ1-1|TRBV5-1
CASSLATGVNTEAFF
TGCGCCAGCAGCTTGGCTACAGGGGTAAACACTGAAGCTTTCTTT
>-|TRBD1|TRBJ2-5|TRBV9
CASSVAPVAGGQETQYF
TGTGCCAGCAGCGTAGCGCCTGTGGCAGGGGGCCAAGAGACCCAGTACTTC
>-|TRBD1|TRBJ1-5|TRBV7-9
CASSSGTGKDQPQHF
TGTGCCAGCAGCTCCGGGACAGGGAAGGATCAGCCCCAGCATTTT
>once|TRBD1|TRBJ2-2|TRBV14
CASSPGDRYTGELFF
TGTGCCAGCAGCCCAGGGGACAGATACACCGGGGAGCTGTTTTTT
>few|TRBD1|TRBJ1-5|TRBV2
CASSPGTGGPGNQPQHF
TGTGCCAGCAGTCCCGGGACAGGTGGCCCGGGCAATCAGCCCCAGCATTTT
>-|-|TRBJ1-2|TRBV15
CATSRDQAGYTF
TGTGCCACCAGCAGAGATCAGGCAGGCTACACCTTC
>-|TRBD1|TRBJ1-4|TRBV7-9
CASSFGTGIEKLFF
TGTGCCAGCAGCTTTGGGACAGGGATTGAAAAACTGTTTTTT
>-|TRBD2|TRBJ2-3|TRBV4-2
CASSPGAYSGTLTDTQYF
TGTGCCAGCAGCCCAGGGGCCTATAGCGGGACTTTGACAGATACGCAGTATTTT
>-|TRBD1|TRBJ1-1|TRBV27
CARSTTGGRMNTEAFF
TGTGCCAGAAGTACGACAGGGGGTCGCATGAACACTGAAGCTTTCTTT
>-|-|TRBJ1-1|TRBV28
CASSLTGLGGPEAFF
TGTGCCAGCAGTTTAACGGGTCTAGGAGGTCCTGAAGCTTTCTTT
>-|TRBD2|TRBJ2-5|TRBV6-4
CASSTRAGGQETQYF
TGTGCCAGCAGTACTAGGGCGGGGGGACAAGAGACCCAGTACTTC
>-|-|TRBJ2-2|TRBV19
CASKPSGVAGELFF
TGTGCCAGCAAACCTTCCGGGGTGGCCGGGGAGCTGTTTTTT
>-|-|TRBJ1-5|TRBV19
CASTPTGISNQPQHF
TGTGCCAGTACCCCAACAGGGATTAGCAATCAGCCCCAGCATTTT
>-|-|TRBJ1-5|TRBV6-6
CASSTAGDGNQPQHF
TGTGCCAGCAGCACAGCCGGGGATGGCAATCAGCCCCAGCATTTT
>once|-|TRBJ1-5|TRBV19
CASSMNRVLSNQPQHF
TGTGCCAGTAGTATGAACAGGGTCCTTAGCAATCAGCCCCAGCATTTT
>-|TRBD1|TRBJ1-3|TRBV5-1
CASSHLGTGAGNTIYF
TGCGCCAGCAGCCACCTCGGGACAGGGGCAGGAAACACCATATATTTT
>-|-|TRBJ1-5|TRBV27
CASSFGRGWAQHF
TGTGCCAGCAGTTTTGGTAGGGGTTGGGCCCAGCATTTT
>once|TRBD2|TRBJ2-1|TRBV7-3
CASSLSSGSNEQFF
TGTGCCAGCAGCTTAAGTAGCGGGAGTAATGAGCAGTTCTTC
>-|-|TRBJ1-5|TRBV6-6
CASRPPAGSNQPQHF
TGTGCCAGCAGGCCTCCGGCAGGTTCCAATCAGCCCCAGCATTTT
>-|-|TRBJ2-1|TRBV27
CASSRLATYNEQFF
TGTGCCAGCAGTCGGCTAGCGACCTACAATGAGCAGTTCTTC
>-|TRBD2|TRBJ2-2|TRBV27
CASSPNPGLAGGFGTGELFF
TGTGCCAGCAGTCCGAACCCCGGACTAGCGGGAGGGTTCGGCACCGGGGAGCTGTTTTTT
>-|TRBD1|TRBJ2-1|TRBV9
CASSPRDSLNNEQFF
TGTGCCAGCAGCCCCCGGGACAGCCTAAACAATGAGCAGTTCTTC
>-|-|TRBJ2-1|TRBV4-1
CASSQDSSYNEQFF
TGCGCCAGCAGCCAAGATAGCTCCTACAATGAGCAGTTCTTC
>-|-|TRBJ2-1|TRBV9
CASSPQTRNEQFF
TGTGCCAGCAGCCCCCAGACTAGAAATGAGCAGTTCTTC
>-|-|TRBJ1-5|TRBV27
CASSLVGPPAGQPQHF
TGTGCCAGCAGTTTAGTAGGGCCCCCGGCGGGACAGCCCCAGCATTTT